The rows below give T cell receptor beta chains drawn from one sample of a study of T cells in Graves' hyperthyroidism and ophthalmopathy. TCRdb re-derived calls from the multiplex PCR reads in MiXCR, one entry per CDR3 protein. The sample holds roughly 100,000 distinct CDR3 sequences, about 40% seen once. The sequenced sample was peripheral blood or thyroid tissue (not recorded which). The source is a woman aged 25 to 39 with Graves' hyperthyroidism. Each CDR3 is given with its conserved first and last residue. D genes are given only for firm matches. Size tells how often a clone was seen (once, few, many) or the class of an expanded clone, and some rows leave it out.

TRBJ1-5,TRBV12-3/TRBV12-4,many,.,CASSLGNRDAQPQHF,TGTGCCAGCAGTCTAGGGAACCGGGACGCCCAGCCCCAGCATTTT
TRBJ2-7,TRBV6-1,many,TRBD2,CASSPLSSGAAYEQYF,TGTGCCAGCAGTCCCCTCTCGAGCGGGGCCGCCTACGAGCAGTACTTC
TRBJ1-5,TRBV10-3,.,TRBD1,CAISGRPGQGNQPQHF,TGTGCCATCAGTGGCAGACCGGGACAGGGGAATCAGCCCCAGCATTTT
TRBJ1-1,TRBV7-3,.,.,CASSLVADPVRTETFF,TGTGCCAGCAGCTTAGTCGCAGACCCCGTCCGGACTGAGACTTTCTTT
TRBJ2-7,TRBV7-8,many,.,CASSLAGEQYF,TGTGCCAGCAGCTTAGCAGGCGAGCAGTACTTC
TRBJ2-6,TRBV6-5,.,.,CASSLLGGNVLTF,TGTGCCAGCAGCCTTCTGGGGGGCAACGTCCTGACTTTC
TRBJ2-5,TRBV12-3/TRBV12-4,.,TRBD1,CASSLTGGRETQYF,TGTGCCAGCAGTCTAACAGGGGGCCGGGAGACCCAGTACTTC
TRBJ2-3,TRBV7-3,.,.,CASSLTRRDPDMQYF,TGTGCCAGCAGCTTAACTCGTCGGGATCCAGATATGCAGTATTTT
TRBJ2-7,TRBV7-9,many,TRBD1,CASSPLPGRGTYEQYF,TGTGCCAGCAGCCCTCTCCCCGGCAGGGGGACGTACGAGCAGTACTTC
TRBJ2-3,TRBV2,many,.,CASGESSTDTQYF,TGTGCCAGCGGGGAAAGCAGCACAGATACGCAGTATTTT
TRBJ1-1,TRBV29-1,few,.,CSVTRDRGAEAFF,TGCAGCGTCACCCGGGACCGGGGCGCTGAAGCTTTCTTT
TRBJ1-1,TRBV10-2,once,.,CASRATVNTGAFF,TGCGCCAGCAGGGCGACGGTGAACACTGGAGCTTTCTTT
TRBJ2-7,TRBV7-9,.,TRBD1,CASSPPPGQGLNEQYF,TGTGCCAGCAGCCCCCCCCCGGGACAGGGGCTCAACGAGCAGTACTTC
TRBJ2-3,TRBV12-3/TRBV12-4,many,.,CASSSDSGTQYF,TGTGCCAGCAGTTCTGACTCCGGTACGCAGTATTTT
TRBJ2-5,TRBV14,.,.,CASSQRQETQYF,TGTGCCAGCAGCCAGCGTCAAGAGACCCAGTACTTC
TRBJ2-3,TRBV6-5,.,TRBD2,CASSYSGLAGGTDTQYF,TGTGCCAGCAGTTACTCAGGGCTAGCGGGAGGCACAGATACGCAGTATTTT
TRBJ1-5,TRBV6-5,many,.,CASSQFGGAQPQHF,TGTGCCAGCAGTCAATTCGGAGGTGCTCAGCCCCAGCATTTT
TRBJ1-1,TRBV6-6,many,.,CASSYGQSTEAFF,TGTGCCAGCAGTTACGGTCAGTCAACTGAAGCTTTCTTT
TRBJ2-2,TRBV4-1,many,TRBD2,CASSRREGSATGELFF,TGCGCCAGCTCTAGGAGGGAGGGGTCGGCCACCGGGGAGCTGTTTTTT
TRBJ2-7,TRBV7-9,.,TRBD1,CASSHGQGISYEQYF,TGTGCCAGCAGCCACGGACAGGGGATATCGTACGAGCAGTACTTC
TRBJ2-7,TRBV5-6,many,TRBD2,CASSLVGGPYEQYF,TGTGCCAGCAGCTTGGTGGGAGGGCCCTACGAGCAGTACTTC
TRBJ2-7,TRBV7-9,many,TRBD2,CASSPGLAWDEQYF,TGTGCCAGCAGCCCTGGACTAGCTTGGGACGAGCAGTACTTC
TRBJ2-7,TRBV9,many,TRBD1,CASSVSPTGDEQYF,TGTGCCAGCAGCGTGAGCCCGACAGGGGACGAGCAGTACTTC
TRBJ1-2,TRBV7-9,.,TRBD1,CATTGAYGYTF,TGTGCCACGACAGGGGCCTATGGCTACACCTTC
TRBJ2-3,TRBV7-9,.,TRBD2,CASSGLAGGITDTQYF,TGTGCCAGCAGCGGGTTAGCGGGAGGAATCACAGATACGCAGTATTTT
TRBJ2-7,TRBV5-6,many,.,CASSGARDAPYEQYF,TGTGCCAGCAGCGGGGCTCGAGACGCGCCGTACGAGCAGTACTTC
TRBJ2-5,TRBV10-1,.,TRBD2,CASSTGTSGSRETQYF,TGCGCCAGCAGCACCGGGACTAGCGGGAGTAGAGAGACCCAGTACTTC
TRBJ2-7,TRBV29-1,many,.,CSAGGPSEQYF,TGCAGCGCCGGAGGGCCAAGCGAGCAGTACTTC
TRBJ1-2,TRBV28,many,TRBD1,CASSPTGFDYGYTF,TGTGCCAGCAGTCCGACAGGGTTCGACTATGGCTACACCTTC
TRBJ1-3,TRBV9,.,.,CASSPAEDGNTIYF,TGTGCCAGCAGCCCCGCGGAAGATGGAAACACCATATATTTT
TRBJ2-5,TRBV25-1,many,TRBD2,CASSKGLPEETQYF,TGTGCCAGCAGTAAGGGACTACCCGAAGAGACCCAGTACTTC
TRBJ1-5,TRBV11-2,many,TRBD1,CASSQTGAPQPQHF,TGTGCCAGCAGTCAAACAGGGGCACCCCAGCCCCAGCATTTT
TRBJ2-7,TRBV28,many,.,CASSLDRAFYEQYF,TGTGCCAGCAGTTTAGATCGGGCTTTCTACGAGCAGTACTTC
TRBJ1-1,TRBV7-2,many,TRBD1,CASSNRQGTRAFF,TGTGCCAGCAGCAACCGACAGGGGACGAGAGCTTTCTTT
TRBJ1-2,TRBV7-2,many,TRBD1,CASSLGDRGLPNYGYTF,TGTGCCAGCAGCTTAGGAGACAGGGGGCTACCGAACTATGGCTACACCTTC
TRBJ1-2,TRBV2,.,.,CASSEGRAYGYTF,TGTGCCAGCAGTGAGGGCAGGGCCTATGGCTACACCTTC
TRBJ2-5,TRBV16,many,.,CASTSQIPEAQETQYF,TGTGCCAGCACCAGCCAGATTCCGGAGGCCCAAGAGACCCAGTACTTC
TRBJ1-1,TRBV5-4,many,.,CASSLASHTEAFF,TGTGCCAGCAGCTTGGCGAGCCACACTGAAGCTTTCTTT
TRBJ1-6,TRBV7-9,.,.,CASSNRDTNSPLHF,TGTGCCAGCAGCAATCGGGACACTAACTCACCCCTCCACTTT
TRBJ1-5,TRBV6-5,many,.,CASSTWDTRGSQPQHF,TGTGCCAGCAGTACTTGGGACACCCGAGGGAGTCAGCCCCAGCATTTT
TRBJ1-1,TRBV15,many,.,CATSSTRRLMNTEAFF,TGTGCCACCAGCAGTACACGCCGTCTCATGAACACTGAAGCTTTCTTT
TRBJ2-2,TRBV7-8,many,.,CASSWVSTGELFF,TGTGCCAGCAGCTGGGTTTCCACCGGGGAGCTGTTTTTT
TRBJ1-5,TRBV7-9,.,TRBD1,CASSFGGQGGNQPQHF,TGTGCCAGCAGCTTTGGTGGACAGGGTGGCAATCAGCCCCAGCATTTT
TRBJ2-5,TRBV12-3/TRBV12-4,many,.,CASTLTALPGETQYF,TGTGCCAGCACCCTGACAGCTCTTCCAGGCGAGACCCAGTACTTC
TRBJ1-6,TRBV7-9,few,.,CASSPLRFYSYNSPLHF,TGTGCCAGCAGCCCTCTCCGGTTCTACTCCTATAATTCACCCCTCCACTTT
TRBJ2-7,TRBV10-3,many,.,CAISGEGSEGEQYF,TGTGCCATCAGTGGGGAAGGGTCGGAAGGAGAGCAGTACTTC
TRBJ2-1,TRBV7-3,.,.,CASHVGAGFGNEQFF,TGTGCCAGCCACGTCGGGGCGGGATTTGGCAATGAGCAGTTCTTC
TRBJ2-3,TRBV13,.,TRBD2,CASSSLAGADTQYF,TGTGCCAGCAGCTCTCTAGCGGGAGCGGATACGCAGTATTTT
TRBJ2-5,TRBV27,many,.,CASSHYERSQETQYF,TGTGCCAGCAGCCATTACGAAAGATCCCAAGAGACCCAGTACTTC
TRBJ1-1,TRBV7-9,many,.,CASSLNSNDEAFF,TGTGCCAGCAGCCTAAACAGTAATGATGAAGCTTTCTTT
TRBJ1-1,TRBV30,few,.,CAWSVVVNTEAFF,TGTGCCTGGAGTGTTGTAGTGAACACTGAAGCTTTCTTT
TRBJ1-5,TRBV20-1,.,.,CSAREPGSFYEHF,TGCAGTGCTAGGGAGCCGGGCAGTTTCTACGAGCATTTT
TRBJ1-1,TRBV19,many,.,CASRSGTKTEAFF,TGTGCCAGTAGATCGGGAACAAAGACTGAAGCTTTCTTT
TRBJ2-2,TRBV7-8,many,.,CASSSGDKNTGELFF,TGTGCCAGCAGCTCCGGGGACAAGAACACCGGGGAGCTGTTTTTT